These 11 T cell receptor beta chains were sequenced from one sample in a study of blood T cell repertoires in COVID-19. This table comes from immunoSEQ multiplex PCR, and its TCRdb copy is limited to in-frame clones, with some not included. This sample yields over 200,000 clones, of which 84% are seen a single time; approximately 8% belongs to the top ten. Sequencing input: peripheral blood. The receptors stem from a woman aged 45-65 years with active or convalescent COVID-19.

The rearrangement links TRBV4-1 to TRBJ2-1, with 13 bases aligning to TRBD2. Losses at the gene ends were 6 bases for V and 5 bases for J; bases not matched to a gene: 4. The CDR3 sequence is 15 residues long. CDR1 and CDR2 from the germline V gene are MGHRA and YSYEKL. CDR3 loop: CASRGLAGINNEQFF. CDR3 DNA: TGCGCCAGCAGGGGACTAGCGGGAATTAACAATGAGCAGTTCTTC.

This clone has only a few counts. The V gene is TRBV5-1, the J gene TRBJ2-7; tentative D call: TRBD2 (6 bases). Looked up from germline, CDR1 is SGHRS and CDR2 is YFSETQ. There are 13 residues in the CDR3. Trimming shortened V by 7 bases and J by 0 bases, and 11 bases separated the two germline ends. The CDR3 sequence is CASARGSSYEQYF. CDR3 nucleotides: TGCGCCAGCGCCCGGGGGAGCTCCTACGAGCAGTACTTC.

V usage is TRBV29-1 and J usage is TRBJ1-1; 8 bases align to TRBD1. This CDR3 is 14 amino acids long. Germline V lookup: CDR1 SQVTM, CDR2 ANQGSEA. V lost 3 bases and J lost 8; bases outside the gene matches: 11. CDR3 loop: CSVDADRVDVEAFF. DNA for the CDR3: TGCAGCGTTGATGCGGACAGGGTGGATGTGGAAGCTTTCTTT.

This clone was observed many times. V usage is TRBV6-2 or TRBV6-3 and J usage is TRBJ2-7, with 12 positions matching TRBD2. J gave up 6 bases and V 4 bases, and 4 bases lay outside the gene matches. Per germline, CDR1 MNHEY and CDR2 SVGEGT. The CDR3 is made up of 14 amino acids. The CDR3 coding sequence is TGTGCCAGCAGTTTACTAGCGGGAGGATCCGAGCAGTACTTC. It is translated as CASSLLAGGSEQYF.

This chain connects TRBV5-1 to TRBJ2-6; D is ambiguous. This CDR3 is built from 16 residues. Trimming cost V 6 bases and J 0 bases, with 13 bases left between them. Per the germline V gene, CDR1 is SGHRS and CDR2 is YFSETQ. CDR3 amino acids: CASMPTVLSGANVLTF. CDR3 DNA: TGCGCCAGCATGCCCACTGTTCTCTCTGGGGCCAACGTCCTGACTTTC. The full variable domain, rest sourced from reference TRBV5-1 and TRBJ2-6, is KAGVTQTPRYLIKTRGQQVTLSCSPISGHRSVSWYQQTPGQGLQFLFEYFSETQRNKGNFPGRFSGRQFSNSRSEMNVSTLELGDSALYLCASMPTVLSGANVLTFGAGSRLTVL.

The chain couples TRBV5-5 to TRBJ2-5; 7 bases map to TRBD1. The CDR3 loop spans 14 amino acids. The junction had 6 bases not matched to a gene; V was cut back by 4 bases and J by 3 bases. Germline lookup yields CDR1 SGHKS and CDR2 YYEKEE (reference sequence). CDR3 bases: TGTGCCAGCAGCAGAGAGGGGGCAAAAGAGACCCAGTACTTC. Its translation is CASSREGAKETQYF.

The chain is built from TRBV6-5 and TRBJ2-5; no reliable D call. CDR1 and CDR2 from the germline V gene are MNHEY and SVGAGI. There are 13 residues in the CDR3. V lost 6 bases to trimming and J lost 5 bases, with 13 bases between them. In DNA form, the CDR3 reads TGTGCCAGCAGCCCCATAGAGACTGAGACCCAGTACTTC. It codes for CASSPIETETQYF.

The chain combines TRBV6-5 with TRBJ1-2, with a tentative D call TRBD1 (6 bases). The germline V gene has CDR1 MNHEY and CDR2 SVGAGI. There are 14 residues in the CDR3. V dropped 7 bases and J dropped 2 bases, with 14 bases sitting between them. In nucleotides, the CDR3 is TGTGCCAGCAAACCGACCACAGGGAACTATGGCTACACCTTC. It translates to CASKPTTGNYGYTF.

The chain combines TRBV3-1 (or the pseudogene TRBV3-2) with TRBJ2-5; TRBD2 matches 11 bases. The junction had 12 bases not matched to a gene; V was cut back by 4 bases and J by 5 bases. Per the germline V gene, CDR1 is LGHDT and CDR2 is YNNKEL (reference sequence). This CDR3 contains 17 residues. CDR3: CASSRSGGAWVVETQYF. Written as DNA, the CDR3 is TGTGCCAGCAGCCGTAGCGGGGGGGCCTGGGTAGTGGAGACCCAGTACTTC.

The chain carries TRBV3-1 (or the pseudogene TRBV3-2) and TRBJ1-6, with 9 positions matching TRBD1. This CDR3 region has 14 residues. CDR1 is LGHDT, CDR2 YNNKEL, per germline (reference sequence). After removal of 10 bases from V and 6 bases from J, the junction contained 7 bases not matched to a gene. The CDR3 sequence is CATGQGIANSPLHF. For the CDR3, the DNA is TGTGCCACGGGACAGGGAATAGCTAATTCACCCCTCCACTTT.

The rearrangement joins TRBV5-1 to TRBJ1-4, with D perhaps matching TRBD1 (6 bases). In germline, CDR1 is SGHRS, CDR2 YFSETQ. Trimming pared 4 bases from V and 6 bases from J, leaving 16 bases between. This CDR3 has 15 amino acids. The CDR3 bases are TGCGCCAGCAGCCCACGAGCCAGGGGACATGAAAAACTGTTTTTT. Translated, it gives CASSPRARGHEKLFF.